These T cell receptor beta chains were read from a single sample in a study of beta chain features in type 1 diabetes. TCRdb's copy holds only in-frame clones and misses some; the assay was immunoSEQ multiplex PCR. The table shows 680,000 or so clones, with about a sixth occurring only once. The sample was naive CD4+ T cells from blood. All receptors come from a man in his late teens or twenties in good health. Each CDR3 is given with its conserved first and last residue. D genes are given only for firm matches. Clone size appears in some rows only: once, few, many, or a class for an expanded clone.

few	TRBJ2-7	.	TRBV15	CATSRPQGPYEQYF	TGTGCCACCAGCAGGCCCCAGGGACCCTACGAGCAGTACTTC
.	TRBJ1-1	.	TRBV19	CASSIFVAAEEAFF	TGTGCCAGTAGTATCTTCGTCGCGGCGGAAGAAGCTTTCTTT
.	TRBJ1-2	TRBD1	TRBV27	CASSPRQGNYGYTF	TGTGCCAGCAGCCCTAGACAGGGGAACTATGGCTACACCTTC
.	TRBJ1-2	.	TRBV2	CASSEWQNYGYTF	TGTGCCAGCAGTGAATGGCAGAACTATGGCTACACCTTC
.	TRBJ2-7	.	TRBV6-5	CASSYSSRDEQYF	TGTGCCAGCAGTTACTCGAGCAGGGACGAGCAGTACTTC
.	TRBJ2-1	.	TRBV14	CASSHTGRSSYNEQFF	TGTGCCAGCAGCCACACGGGACGTAGCTCCTACAATGAGCAGTTCTTC
few	TRBJ2-3	.	TRBV28	CASRPPLGPDTQYF	TGTGCCAGCAGACCACCCTTAGGACCAGATACGCAGTATTTT
.	TRBJ1-5	TRBD1	TRBV7-2	CASSWGQGSQPQHF	TGTGCCAGCAGCTGGGGACAGGGCAGCCAGCCCCAGCATTTT
few	TRBJ2-5	.	TRBV5-1	CASSLASTGRETQYF	TGCGCCAGCAGCTTGGCGTCAACAGGGCGAGAGACCCAGTACTTC
.	TRBJ1-3	.	TRBV5-1	CASSRTRQGNGNTIYF	TGCGCCAGCAGCCGGACACGGCAGGGGAACGGAAACACCATATATTTT
.	TRBJ1-2	.	TRBV5-6	CASSRTSRIDYGYTF	TGTGCCAGCAGCCGGACCTCCAGGATCGACTATGGCTACACCTTC
few	TRBJ2-7	TRBD1	TRBV5-1	CASSPAGQGAYEQYF	TGCGCCAGCAGCCCGGCCGGACAGGGGGCCTACGAGCAGTACTTC
.	TRBJ2-7	TRBD1	TRBV9	CASSVRTGVREQYF	TGTGCCAGCAGCGTCCGGACAGGGGTAAGGGAGCAGTACTTC
.	TRBJ2-7	TRBD2	TRBV4-1	CASSRSGASGSGTYEQYF	TGCGCCAGCAGCCGCTCCGGGGCTAGCGGGAGTGGGACCTACGAGCAGTACTTC
few	TRBJ1-2	TRBD1	TRBV5-4	CASSIGQEHYGYTF	TGTGCCAGCAGCATAGGACAGGAGCACTATGGCTACACCTTC
few	TRBJ2-3	TRBD2	TRBV29-1	CSVEVSLAATDTQYF	TGCAGCGTTGAAGTGAGTCTAGCGGCCACAGATACGCAGTATTTT
few	TRBJ2-5	.	TRBV5-6	CASSFQRARQETQYF	TGTGCCAGCAGCTTCCAGCGGGCCCGACAAGAGACCCAGTACTTC
.	TRBJ2-2	.	TRBV19	CASSYRDQANTGELFF	TGTGCCAGTAGTTATCGGGACCAGGCCAACACCGGGGAGCTGTTTTTT
.	TRBJ2-7	TRBD2	TRBV7-2	CASSLTSGAYEQYF	TGTGCCAGCAGCTTAACTAGCGGGGCCTACGAGCAGTACTTC
.	TRBJ2-7	.	TRBV18	CASSPSSYEQYF	TGTGCCAGCTCACCGTCCTCCTACGAGCAGTACTTC
.	TRBJ2-2	TRBD1	TRBV5-1	CASSLGGQAGELFF	TGCGCCAGCAGCTTAGGGGGCCAGGCCGGGGAGCTGTTTTTT
.	TRBJ1-1	.	TRBV6-1	CASSADLNTEAFF	TGTGCCAGCAGTGCGGACCTGAACACTGAAGCTTTCTTT
.	TRBJ2-1	TRBD2	TRBV30	CAWRAPGLADYNEQFF	TGTGCCTGGAGGGCTCCGGGACTAGCGGATTACAATGAGCAGTTCTTC
.	TRBJ2-7	.	TRBV7-9	CASSSVGVYEQYF	TGTGCCAGCAGCTCGGTCGGGGTGTACGAGCAGTACTTC
.	TRBJ2-7	TRBD1	TRBV18	CASSVQGAGQYF	TGTGCCAGCTCCGTTCAGGGGGCAGGGCAGTACTTC
.	TRBJ2-5	.	TRBV9	CASSVAGPQETQYF	TGTGCCAGCAGCGTAGCGGGGCCACAAGAGACCCAGTACTTC
few	TRBJ1-1	.	TRBV14	CASSQDRNTEAFF	TGTGCCAGCAGTCAGGACAGGAACACTGAAGCTTTCTTT
.	TRBJ1-6	.	TRBV9	CASSVDQGGVSPLHF	TGTGCCAGCAGCGTAGATCAGGGAGGAGTTTCACCCCTCCACTTT
few	TRBJ2-1	TRBD1	TRBV6-5	CASSHTGQGGNEQFF	TGTGCCAGCAGTCATACGGGACAGGGAGGGAATGAGCAGTTCTTC
.	TRBJ2-4	.	TRBV5-4	CASTVNRRGNIQYF	TGTGCCAGCACCGTAAATCGCAGGGGAAACATTCAGTACTTC
.	TRBJ2-3	TRBD2	TRBV7-9	CASSFPSTSGVADTQYF	TGTGCCAGCAGCTTTCCCTCGACTAGCGGGGTTGCAGATACGCAGTATTTT
.	TRBJ2-2	.	TRBV7-3	CASSSPGPYAGELFF	TGTGCCAGCAGCTCGCCGGGACCGTATGCCGGGGAGCTGTTTTTT
.	TRBJ1-2	.	TRBV5-1	CASNLGRGFDGYTF	TGCGCCAGCAACCTTGGGAGGGGGTTTGATGGCTACACCTTC
few	TRBJ2-1	TRBD2	TRBV28	CASTHGGRLSYNEQFF	TGTGCCAGCACCCACGGCGGGAGGTTATCCTACAATGAGCAGTTCTTC
few	TRBJ1-1	.	TRBV11-3	CASSLLGGNTEAFF	TGTGCCAGCAGCTTATTAGGAGGGAACACTGAAGCTTTCTTT
.	TRBJ2-1	.	TRBV27	CASSLLSVDEQFF	TGTGCCAGCAGTTTGCTCTCTGTTGATGAGCAGTTCTTC